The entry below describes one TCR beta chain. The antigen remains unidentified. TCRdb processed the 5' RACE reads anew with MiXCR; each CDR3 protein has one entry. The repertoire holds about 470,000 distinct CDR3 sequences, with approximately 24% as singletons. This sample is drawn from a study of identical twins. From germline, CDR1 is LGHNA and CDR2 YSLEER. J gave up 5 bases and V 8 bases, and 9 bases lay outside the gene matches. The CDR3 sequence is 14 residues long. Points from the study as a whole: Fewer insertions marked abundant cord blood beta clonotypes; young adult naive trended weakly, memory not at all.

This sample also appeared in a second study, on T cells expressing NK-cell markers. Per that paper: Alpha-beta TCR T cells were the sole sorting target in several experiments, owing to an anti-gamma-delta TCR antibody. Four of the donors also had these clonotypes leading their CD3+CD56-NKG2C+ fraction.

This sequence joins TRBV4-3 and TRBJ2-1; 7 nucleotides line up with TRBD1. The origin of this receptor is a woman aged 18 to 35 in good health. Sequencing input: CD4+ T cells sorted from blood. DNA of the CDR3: TGCGCCAGCGGCTCAGGGGGACATAACAATGAGCAGTTCTTC. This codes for CASGSGGHNNEQFF.